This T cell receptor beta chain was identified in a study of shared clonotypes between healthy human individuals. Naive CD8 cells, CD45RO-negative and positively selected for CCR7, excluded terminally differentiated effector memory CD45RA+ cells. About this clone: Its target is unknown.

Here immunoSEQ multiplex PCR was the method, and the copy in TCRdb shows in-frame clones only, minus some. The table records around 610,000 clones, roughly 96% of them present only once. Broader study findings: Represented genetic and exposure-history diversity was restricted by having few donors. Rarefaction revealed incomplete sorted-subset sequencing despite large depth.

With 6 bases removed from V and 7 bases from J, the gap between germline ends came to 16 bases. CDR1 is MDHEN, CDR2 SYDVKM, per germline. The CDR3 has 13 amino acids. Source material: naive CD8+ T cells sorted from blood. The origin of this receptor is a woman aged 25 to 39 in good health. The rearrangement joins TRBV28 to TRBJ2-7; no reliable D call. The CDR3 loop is CASRPAGQAEQYF. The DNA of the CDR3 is TGTGCCAGCAGGCCAGCAGGCCAAGCTGAGCAGTACTTC. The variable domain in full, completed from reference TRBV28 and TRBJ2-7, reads DVKVTQSSRYLVKRTGEKVFLECVQDMDHENMFWYRQDPGLGLRLIYFSYDVKMKEKGDIPEGYSVSREKKERFSLILESASTNQTSMYLCASRPAGQAEQYFGPGTRLTVT.